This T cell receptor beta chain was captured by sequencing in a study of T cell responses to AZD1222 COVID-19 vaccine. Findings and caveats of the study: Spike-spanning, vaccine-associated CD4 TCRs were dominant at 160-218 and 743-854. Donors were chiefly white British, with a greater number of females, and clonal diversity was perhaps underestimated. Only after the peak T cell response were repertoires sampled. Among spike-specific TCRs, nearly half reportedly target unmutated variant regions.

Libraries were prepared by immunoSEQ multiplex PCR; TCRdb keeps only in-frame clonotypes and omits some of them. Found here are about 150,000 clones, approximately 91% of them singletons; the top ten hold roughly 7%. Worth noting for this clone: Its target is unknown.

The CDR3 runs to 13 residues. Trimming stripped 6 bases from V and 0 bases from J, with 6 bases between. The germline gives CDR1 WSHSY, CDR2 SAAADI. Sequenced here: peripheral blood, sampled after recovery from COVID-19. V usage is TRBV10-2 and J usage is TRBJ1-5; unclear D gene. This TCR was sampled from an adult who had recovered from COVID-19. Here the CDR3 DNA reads TGCGCCAGCAGCACGAATAGCAATCAGCCCCAGCATTTT. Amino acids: CASSTNSNQPQHF.